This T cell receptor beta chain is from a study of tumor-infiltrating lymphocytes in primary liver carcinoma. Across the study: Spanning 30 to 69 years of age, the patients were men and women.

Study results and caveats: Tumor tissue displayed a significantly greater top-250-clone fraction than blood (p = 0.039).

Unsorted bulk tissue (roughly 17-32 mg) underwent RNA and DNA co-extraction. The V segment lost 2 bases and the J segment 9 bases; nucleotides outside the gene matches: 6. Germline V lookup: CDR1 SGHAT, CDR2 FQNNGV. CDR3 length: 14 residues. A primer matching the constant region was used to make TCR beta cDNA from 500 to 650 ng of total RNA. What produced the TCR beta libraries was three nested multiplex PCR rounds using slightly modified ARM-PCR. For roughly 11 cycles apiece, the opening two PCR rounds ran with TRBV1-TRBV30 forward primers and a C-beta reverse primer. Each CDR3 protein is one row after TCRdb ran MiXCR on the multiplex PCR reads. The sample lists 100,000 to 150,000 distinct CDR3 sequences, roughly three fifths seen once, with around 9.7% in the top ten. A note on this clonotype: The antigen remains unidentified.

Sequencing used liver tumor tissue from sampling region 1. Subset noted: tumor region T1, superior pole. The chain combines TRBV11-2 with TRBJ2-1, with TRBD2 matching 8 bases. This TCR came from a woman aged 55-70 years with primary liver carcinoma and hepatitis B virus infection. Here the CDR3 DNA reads TGTGCCAGCAGCTTATATCCCGGGGGGGGTGAGCAGTTCTTC. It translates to CASSLYPGGGEQFF.